Included here is one T cell receptor (beta chain) sequence, with context. PCR employed 60 Vbeta and 13 Jbeta primers. Sequencing used immunoSEQ multiplex PCR; TCRdb keeps in-frame clones, though not all of them. This repertoire includes about 110,000 clones. This sample is part of a study of cytomegalovirus exposure and HLA in healthy donors. The CDR3 has 16 amino acids. V lost 7 bases and J lost 5; bases outside the gene matches: 11. Looked up from germline, CDR1 is LNHDA and CDR2 is SQIVND (reference sequence). V gene TRBV19 combines with J gene TRBJ2-4, with 10 bases matching TRBD1. The sample was PBMCs. The sequence derives from a man aged 18 to 29 in good health and CMV-seronegative. The CDR3 sequence is CASNSGTGAGENIQYF. The CDR3 nucleotides read TGTGCCAGTAACTCCGGGACAGGGGCTGGTGAAAACATTCAGTACTTC.